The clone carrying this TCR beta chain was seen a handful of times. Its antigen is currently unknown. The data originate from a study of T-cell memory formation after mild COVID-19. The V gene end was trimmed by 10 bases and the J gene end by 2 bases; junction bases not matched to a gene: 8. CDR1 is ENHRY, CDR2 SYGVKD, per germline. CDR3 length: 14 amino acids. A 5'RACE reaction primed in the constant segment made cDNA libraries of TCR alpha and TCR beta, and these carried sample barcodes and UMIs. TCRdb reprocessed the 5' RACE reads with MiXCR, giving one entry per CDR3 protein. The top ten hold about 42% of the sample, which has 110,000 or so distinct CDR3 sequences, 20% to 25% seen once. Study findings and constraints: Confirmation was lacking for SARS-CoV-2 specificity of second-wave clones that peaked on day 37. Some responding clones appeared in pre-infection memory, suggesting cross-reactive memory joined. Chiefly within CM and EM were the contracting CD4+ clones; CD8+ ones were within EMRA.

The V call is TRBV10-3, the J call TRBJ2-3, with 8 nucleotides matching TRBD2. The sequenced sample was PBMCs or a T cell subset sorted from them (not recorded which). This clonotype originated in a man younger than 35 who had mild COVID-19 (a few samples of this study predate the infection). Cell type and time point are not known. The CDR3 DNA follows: TGTGCCAGACCGCGGGGGGTCGACACAGATACGCAGTATTTT. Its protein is CARPRGVDTDTQYF.